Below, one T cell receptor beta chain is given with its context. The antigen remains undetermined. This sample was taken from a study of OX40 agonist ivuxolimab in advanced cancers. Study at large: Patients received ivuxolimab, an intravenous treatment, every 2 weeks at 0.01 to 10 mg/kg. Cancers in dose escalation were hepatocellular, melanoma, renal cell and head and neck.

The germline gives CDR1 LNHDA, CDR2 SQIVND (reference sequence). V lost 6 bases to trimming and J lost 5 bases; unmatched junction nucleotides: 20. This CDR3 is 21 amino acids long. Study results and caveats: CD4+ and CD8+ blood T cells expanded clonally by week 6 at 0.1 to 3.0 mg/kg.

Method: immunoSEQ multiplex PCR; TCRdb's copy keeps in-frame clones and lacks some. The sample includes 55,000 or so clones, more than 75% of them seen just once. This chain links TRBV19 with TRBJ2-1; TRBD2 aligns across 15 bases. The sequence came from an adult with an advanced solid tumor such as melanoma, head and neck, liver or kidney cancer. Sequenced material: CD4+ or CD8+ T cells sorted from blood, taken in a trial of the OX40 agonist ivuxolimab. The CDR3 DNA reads TGTGCCAGTAGCAAGGGACTAGCGGGAGGTTTAAGTAAAGGTAGCCACAATGAGCAGTTCTTC. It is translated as CASSKGLAGGLSKGSHNEQFF.